This TCR beta chain derives from a study of blood T cells in healthy people across ages. This clonotype was counted between two and nine times. A J-beta primer mix and a sample-barcoded 5' primer were used in a second PCR of roughly 7 to 12 cycles. MiXCR, run by TCRdb on the 5' RACE reads, gives a single entry per CDR3 protein. The profile shows 600,000 to 1,000,000 distinct CDR3 sequences, around a quarter of them singletons. In addition, the sample was reused for a study of T cells of mothers and their children.

This TCR came from a boy aged 5-17 years in good health. Sequenced: blood.

CDR3 DNA sequence: TGTGCCAGCAGCGCCGCCCAGTCTTTCGGCTACACCTTC. Amino acid sequence: CASSAAQSFGYTF. The V and J genes are TRBV9 and TRBJ1-2; D gene uncertain. Per germline, CDR1 SGDLS and CDR2 YYNGEE. The germline V and J ends were trimmed by 3 bases and 8 bases, with 14 bases remaining between them. The CDR3 has 13 amino acids.